This entry describes one T cell receptor beta chain. Its antigen is still unknown. For repertoire sequencing, the TCR beta CDR3 regions were amplified from RNA transcripts. An opening RT-PCR round employed HTBI primers and preceded a second-round multiplex PCR. Via MiXCR, TCRdb re-called the multiplex PCR reads, giving one row per CDR3 protein. The repertoire has around 1,200,000 distinct CDR3 sequences, 36% of them found once; the top ten carry around 10%. These data come from a study of Graves' ophthalmopathy and Graves' hyperthyroidism. Study-wide findings and caveats: The model achieved 70.59% sensitivity and 72% to 75% specificity for ophthalmopathy progression.

The CDR3 covers 13 residues. The V end was cut by 9 bases, the J end by 5 bases, with 13 bases between. The sequence came from an adult man with Graves' hyperthyroidism. The rearrangement uses TRBV12-3 or TRBV12-4 and TRBJ1-4; no firm D call. Specimen: peripheral blood or thyroid tissue (not recorded which). The CDR3 sequence is CASLLAGNEKLFF. In DNA form, the CDR3 reads TGTGCCAGTCTTCTAGCCGGGAATGAAAAACTGTTTTTT.